This T cell receptor beta chain was sequenced in a study of shared clonotypes between healthy human individuals. V was cut by 6 bases and J by 4 bases, with 12 bases left in between. In germline, CDR1 is MGHDK, CDR2 SYGVNS. CDR3 length equals 14 residues. Profiling relied on immunoSEQ multiplex PCR, and the TCRdb table lists in-frame clones only, not all of them. The sample shows about 660,000 clones, approximately 79% of them seen only once. The V and J genes are TRBV25-1 and TRBJ1-4; a weak D match, TRBD1 (5 bases). The receptor was isolated from a woman between 25 and 40 years old in good health. The sample was memory CD4+ T cells sorted from blood. The subset is: CD45RA-negative fraction. The CDR3: CASRRGANNEKLFF. As DNA, the CDR3 is TGTGCCAGCAGAAGGGGCGCGAATAATGAAAAACTGTTTTTT. The full variable domain, rest sourced from reference TRBV25-1 and TRBJ1-4, is EADIYQTPRYLVIGTGKKITLECSQTMGHDKMYWYQQDPGMELHLIHYSYGVNSTEKGDLSSESTVSRIRTEHFPLTLESARPSHTSQYLCASRRGANNEKLFFGSGTQLSVL.